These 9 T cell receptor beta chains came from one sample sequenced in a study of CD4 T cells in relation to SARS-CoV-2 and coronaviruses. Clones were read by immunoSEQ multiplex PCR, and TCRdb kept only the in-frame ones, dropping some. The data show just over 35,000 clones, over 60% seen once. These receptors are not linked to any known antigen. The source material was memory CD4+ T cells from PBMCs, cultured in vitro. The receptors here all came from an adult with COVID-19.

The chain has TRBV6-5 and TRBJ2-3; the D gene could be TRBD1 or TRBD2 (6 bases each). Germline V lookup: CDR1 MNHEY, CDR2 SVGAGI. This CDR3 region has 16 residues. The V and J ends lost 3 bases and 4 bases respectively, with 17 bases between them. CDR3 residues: CASSYGRGHGADTQYF. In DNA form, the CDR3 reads TGTGCCAGCAGTTATGGTCGGGGGCATGGGGCAGATACGCAGTATTTT.

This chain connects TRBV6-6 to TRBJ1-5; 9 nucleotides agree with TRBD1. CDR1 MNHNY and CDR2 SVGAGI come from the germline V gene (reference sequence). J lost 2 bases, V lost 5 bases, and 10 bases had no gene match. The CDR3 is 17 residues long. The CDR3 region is CASSPRTGGEGNQPQHF. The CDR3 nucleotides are TGTGCCAGCAGTCCCAGAACAGGGGGCGAGGGCAATCAGCCCCAGCATTTT.

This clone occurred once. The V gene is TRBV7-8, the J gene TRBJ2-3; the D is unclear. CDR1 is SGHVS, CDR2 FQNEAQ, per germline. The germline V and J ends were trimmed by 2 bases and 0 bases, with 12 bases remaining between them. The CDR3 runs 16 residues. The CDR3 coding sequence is TGTGCCAGCAGCTTAATTCAACCCGCCAGCACAGATACGCAGTATTTT. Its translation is CASSLIQPASTDTQYF.

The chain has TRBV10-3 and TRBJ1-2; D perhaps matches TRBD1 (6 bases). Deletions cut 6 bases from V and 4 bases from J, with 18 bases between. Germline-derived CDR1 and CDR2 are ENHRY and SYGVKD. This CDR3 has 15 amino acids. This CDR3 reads CAIRAWTVIGYGYTF. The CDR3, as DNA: TGTGCCATCAGAGCTTGGACAGTCATAGGCTATGGCTACACCTTC.

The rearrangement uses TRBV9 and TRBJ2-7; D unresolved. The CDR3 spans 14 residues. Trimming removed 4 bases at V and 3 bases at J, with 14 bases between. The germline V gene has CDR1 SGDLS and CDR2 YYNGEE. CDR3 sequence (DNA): TGTGCCAGCAGCCCATCCTCTCAGAACTACGAGCAGTACTTC. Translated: CASSPSSQNYEQYF.

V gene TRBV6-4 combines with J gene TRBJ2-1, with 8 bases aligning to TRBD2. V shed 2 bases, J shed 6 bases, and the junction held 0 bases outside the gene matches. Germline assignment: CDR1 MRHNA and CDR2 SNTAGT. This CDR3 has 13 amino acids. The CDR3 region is CASSDAGGNEQFF. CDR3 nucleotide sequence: TGTGCCAGCAGTGACGCGGGAGGCAATGAGCAGTTCTTC.

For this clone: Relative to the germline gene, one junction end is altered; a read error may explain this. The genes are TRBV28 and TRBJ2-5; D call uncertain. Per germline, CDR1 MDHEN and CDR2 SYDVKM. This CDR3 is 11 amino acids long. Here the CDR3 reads CASRYQGTQYF. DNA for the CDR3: TGTGCCAGCAGATATCAAGGGACCCAGTACTTC.

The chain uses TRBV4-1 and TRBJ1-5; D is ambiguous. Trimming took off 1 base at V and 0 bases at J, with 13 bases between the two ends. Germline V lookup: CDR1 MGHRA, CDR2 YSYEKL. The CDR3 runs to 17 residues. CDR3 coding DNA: TGCGCCAGCAGCCAAGGGCCCTTTGGAGATAGCAATCAGCCCCAGCATTTT. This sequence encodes CASSQGPFGDSNQPQHF.

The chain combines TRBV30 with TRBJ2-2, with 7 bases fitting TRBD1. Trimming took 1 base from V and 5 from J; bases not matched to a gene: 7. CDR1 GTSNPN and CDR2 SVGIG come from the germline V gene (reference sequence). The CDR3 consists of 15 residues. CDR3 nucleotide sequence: TGTGCCTGGAGTGCCGAAGGGGGCGCGACCGGGGAGCTGTTTTTT. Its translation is CAWSAEGGATGELFF.